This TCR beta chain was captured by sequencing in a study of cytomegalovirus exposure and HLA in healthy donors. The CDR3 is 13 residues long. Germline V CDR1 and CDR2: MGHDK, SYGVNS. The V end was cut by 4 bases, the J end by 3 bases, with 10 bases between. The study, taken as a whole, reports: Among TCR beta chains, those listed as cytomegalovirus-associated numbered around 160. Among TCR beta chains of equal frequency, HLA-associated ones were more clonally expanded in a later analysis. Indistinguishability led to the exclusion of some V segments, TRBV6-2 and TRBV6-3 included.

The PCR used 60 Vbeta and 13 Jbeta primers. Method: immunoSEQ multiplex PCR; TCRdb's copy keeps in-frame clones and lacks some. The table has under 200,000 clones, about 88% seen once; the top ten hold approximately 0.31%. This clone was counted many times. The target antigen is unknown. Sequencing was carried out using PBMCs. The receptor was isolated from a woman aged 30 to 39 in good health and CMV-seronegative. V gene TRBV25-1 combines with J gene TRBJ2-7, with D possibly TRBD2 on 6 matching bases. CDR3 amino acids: CASSVAGIYEQYF. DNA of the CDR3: TGTGCCAGCAGTGTTGCGGGAATCTACGAGCAGTACTTC.